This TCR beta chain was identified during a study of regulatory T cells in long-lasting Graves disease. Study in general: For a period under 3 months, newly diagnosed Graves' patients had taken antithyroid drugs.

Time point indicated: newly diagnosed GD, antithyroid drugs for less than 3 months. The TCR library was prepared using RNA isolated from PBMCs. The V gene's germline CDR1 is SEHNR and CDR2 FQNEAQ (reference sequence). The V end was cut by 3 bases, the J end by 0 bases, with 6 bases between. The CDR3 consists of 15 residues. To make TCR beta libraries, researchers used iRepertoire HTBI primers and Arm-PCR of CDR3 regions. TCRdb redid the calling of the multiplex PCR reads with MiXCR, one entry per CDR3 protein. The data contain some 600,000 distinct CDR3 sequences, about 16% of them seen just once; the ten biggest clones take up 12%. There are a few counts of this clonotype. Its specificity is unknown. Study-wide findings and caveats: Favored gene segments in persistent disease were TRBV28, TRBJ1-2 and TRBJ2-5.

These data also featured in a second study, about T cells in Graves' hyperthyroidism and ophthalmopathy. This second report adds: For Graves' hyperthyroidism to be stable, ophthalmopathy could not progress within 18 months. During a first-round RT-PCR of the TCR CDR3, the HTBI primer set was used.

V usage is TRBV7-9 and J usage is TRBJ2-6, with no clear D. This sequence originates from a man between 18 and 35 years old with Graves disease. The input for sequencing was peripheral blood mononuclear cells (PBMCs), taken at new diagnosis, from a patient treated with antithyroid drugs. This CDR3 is CASSFEASGANVLTF. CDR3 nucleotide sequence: TGTGCCAGCAGCTTCGAAGCCTCTGGGGCCAACGTCCTGACTTTC.